Following are 30 T cell receptor beta chains from one sample sequenced in a study of blood T cells in healthy people across ages. For the second PCR, which ran for 7 to 11 cycles, a sample-barcoded 5' primer and a J-beta primer mix were used. Via MiXCR, TCRdb re-called the 5' RACE reads, giving one row per CDR3 protein. Of about 800,000 distinct CDR3 sequences in the sample, around half were seen once. The sequenced sample consisted of blood. Every receptor here comes from an older man in good health.

This clonotype showed up many times. The gene calls are TRBV28 and TRBJ2-5; possible D gene TRBD1, 6 bases. This CDR3 spans 11 amino acids. From germline, CDR1 is MDHEN and CDR2 SYDVKM. V lost 3 bases and J lost 9, with 8 bases in between. For the CDR3, the DNA is TGTGCCAGCAGTTTGACAGGCCCCCAGTACTTC. Translation gives CASSLTGPQYF.

A remark on this clonotype: At one end, the junction sequence differs from germline, possibly due to a read error. The chain has TRBV12-3 or TRBV12-4 and TRBJ2-1, with a possible D match to TRBD1 (6 bases). The CDR3 has 17 amino acids. DNA of the CDR3: TGTGCCAGCGGTTTTTGGTCAGGGGATTCGACCTACAATGAGCAGTTCTTC. Translating gives CASGFWSGDSTYNEQFF.

This rearrangement joins TRBV20-1 to TRBJ2-7, with D unresolved. Trimming took off 6 bases at V and 1 base at J, with 16 bases between the two ends. The CDR3 is 14 amino acids. Germline V gene lookup returns CDR1 DFQATT and CDR2 SNEGSKA (reference sequence). The CDR3 loop is CSARTRTASYEQYF. The CDR3 DNA reads TGCAGTGCCCGGACCCGGACGGCGTCCTACGAGCAGTACTTC.

The chain joins TRBV7-2 to TRBJ2-7; 11 positions match TRBD1. The CDR3 covers 15 residues. Germline V lookup: CDR1 SGHTA, CDR2 FQGNSA. V shed 6 bases and J 3 bases; nucleotides not matched to a gene: 7. CDR3 sequence: CASRLAGTGGYEQYF. In nucleotides, the CDR3 is TGTGCCAGCAGGCTTGCCGGGACAGGGGGCTACGAGCAGTACTTC.

The rearrangement uses TRBV20-1 and TRBJ2-1, with a possible D match to TRBD2 (6 bases). V gave up 8 bases and J gave up 0 bases, with 17 bases separating them. Germline assignment: CDR1 DFQATT and CDR2 SNEGSKA (reference sequence). This CDR3 comprises 15 residues. The CDR3: CSLMGGASSYNEQFF. In DNA, the CDR3 is TGCAGTCTAATGGGCGGGGCAAGCTCCTACAATGAGCAGTTCTTC.

In the case of this clonotype: Being one base from a much bigger clone, this may be a read error. The chain has TRBV11-3 and TRBJ2-1; unclear D gene. With the DNA end fitting TRBJ2-7 better, the J assignment may be wrong. The CDR3 consists of 15 residues. CDR1 SGHNT and CDR2 YENEEA come from the germline V gene. The CDR3 region is CASSFFRSSYNEQYF. As DNA, the CDR3 is TGTGCCAGCAGCTTTTTTCGGAGCTCCTACAATGAGCAGTACTTC.

This clonotype was counted only a few times. The chain combines TRBV28 with TRBJ2-1; 10 bases are a match to TRBD1. The CDR3 contains 16 residues. V lost 5 bases to trimming and J lost 1 base; unmatched junction nucleotides: 5. Germline assignment: CDR1 MDHEN and CDR2 SYDVKM. CDR3 in DNA: TGTGCCAGCAGTCCCCGGACAGGGGGGTCCTACAATGAGCAGTTCTTC. Protein product: CASSPRTGGSYNEQFF.

The CDR3 here is CASKTSGSAETQYF. The CDR3 nucleotides read TGCGCCAGCAAGACTAGCGGGAGCGCAGAGACCCAGTACTTC. V is TRBV5-1 and J is TRBJ2-5; TRBD2 matches 12 bases. CDR1 is SGHRS, CDR2 YFSETQ, per germline. The CDR3 extends over 14 amino acids. V shed 6 bases, J shed 4 bases, and the junction held 4 bases outside the gene matches.

This clonotype was counted between two and nine times. The chain links TRBV18 to TRBJ2-5; no clear D gene. The J call is uncertain, as TRBJ2-7 better fits the DNA end. The CDR3 spans 14 residues. CDR1 is KGHSH and CDR2 is LQKENI in the germline V gene. The CDR3 bases are TGTGCCAGCTCACCACCGGGTAGAGCCTACGAGCAGTACTTC. It yields the protein CASSPPGRAYEQYF.

This clonotype was seen a handful of times. V gene TRBV12-3 or TRBV12-4 combines with J gene TRBJ2-5; no definite D call. Near its end, the DNA agrees better with TRBJ2-7, so the J call may be wrong. CDR3 length equals 16 residues. Here the CDR3 DNA reads TGTGCCAGCAGCCCTCCGGCCGGTCAGCTCGCCTACGAGCAGTACTTC. It translates to CASSPPAGQLAYEQYF.

The chain carries TRBV20-1 and TRBJ1-4; D uncertain. The germline V and J ends were trimmed by 3 bases and 0 bases, with 11 bases remaining between them. CDR3 length: 15 amino acids. Germline CDR1 reads DFQATT; CDR2 reads SNEGSKA (reference sequence). The CDR3, as DNA: TGCAGTGCTAGGGGCCAACCTACAACTAATGAAAAACTGTTTTTT. This sequence encodes CSARGQPTTNEKLFF.

Points on this clonotype: Possible read error: a much larger clone is one base away. V usage is TRBV15 and J usage is TRBJ2-7, with a possible D match to TRBD2 (6 bases). Trimming stripped 3 bases from V and 5 bases from J, with 17 bases between. CDR1 and CDR2 from the germline V gene are LNHNV and YYDKDF (reference sequence). The CDR3 loop spans 15 amino acids. The CDR3 reads CATSSPGLGINEQYF. In nucleotides, the CDR3 is TGTGCCACCAGCAGCCCGGGACTGGGGATTAACGAGCAGTACTTC.

Worth noting for this clonotype: The junction departs from germline at one end; a sequencing error may be responsible. The chain uses TRBV7-7 and TRBJ2-1; 9 positions match TRBD2. CDR1 and CDR2 (germline): SSHAT, FNYEAQ (reference sequence). This CDR3 is built from 18 residues. The CDR3 nucleotides read TGTGCTAGCAGCTTAGCCCCGAGGGGGACTAGCCGACACAATGAGCAGTTCTTC. This codes for CASSLAPRGTSRHNEQFF. Variable domain in full (rest from reference TRBV7-7 and TRBJ2-1): GAGVSQSPRYKVTKRGQDVTLRCDPISSHATLYWYQQALGQGPEFLTYFNYEAQPDKSGLPSDRFSAERPEGSISTLTIQRTEQRDSAMYRCASSLAPRGTSRHNEQFFGPGTRLTVL.

The rearrangement links TRBV30 to TRBJ1-6; TRBD1 is a possible D gene (5 bases). Per germline, CDR1 GTSNPN and CDR2 SVGIG (reference sequence). This CDR3 is built from 15 residues. V was cut by 0 bases and J by 4 bases, with 10 bases left in between. This CDR3 is CAWSVRAGYNSPLHF. The CDR3 DNA reads as TGTGCCTGGAGTGTACGCGCAGGGTATAATTCACCCCTCCACTTT.

The chain links TRBV20-1 to TRBJ2-2; D is tentatively TRBD1 or TRBD2 (5 bases each). V gave up 1 base and J gave up 0 bases, with 9 bases separating them. Per the germline V gene, CDR1 is DFQATT and CDR2 is SNEGSKA (reference sequence). The CDR3 length is 15 residues. CDR3 amino acids: CSARVGTANTGELFF. In DNA form, the CDR3 reads TGCAGTGCTAGAGTAGGGACGGCGAACACCGGGGAGCTGTTTTTT.

In this sample, this clonotype turned up a few times. The chain has TRBV29-1 and TRBJ1-2; 9 positions match TRBD1. Unmatched junction bases numbered 12, after V lost 6 bases and J lost 7 bases. The CDR3 covers 14 residues. The germline V gene encodes CDR1 SQVTM and CDR2 ANQGSEA. CDR3 region: CSVGTGTGIGGYTF. The CDR3 coding sequence is TGCAGCGTAGGCACCGGGACAGGGATAGGTGGCTACACCTTC.

The chain employs TRBV20-1 and TRBJ2-7; 7 bases match TRBD2. CDR1 and CDR2 (germline): DFQATT, SNEGSKA (reference sequence). This CDR3 spans 14 amino acids. V was pared by 1 base and J by 2 bases, with 5 bases of the junction left unmatched. The CDR3 sequence is CSARGQRGPYEQYF. The DNA for the CDR3 is TGCAGTGCTAGAGGTCAGCGGGGACCCTACGAGCAGTACTTC.

The rearrangement uses TRBV20-1 and TRBJ2-4; 8 nucleotides agree with TRBD1. The tail of the sequence fits TRBJ2-7 better, so the J call may be wrong. The CDR3 spans 14 residues. Germline V lookup: CDR1 DFQATT, CDR2 SNEGSKA (reference sequence). CDR3 protein: CSARSGQGPYEQYF. CDR3 sequence (DNA): TGCAGTGCTAGATCCGGACAGGGACCCTACGAGCAGTACTTC.

This clonotype was seen more than once but under ten times. The J gene is TRBJ2-5, the V gene TRBV15; perhaps TRBD2 as D (6 bases). This CDR3 has 15 residues. Germline CDR1 reads LNHNV; CDR2 reads YYDKDF (reference sequence). V was clipped by 4 bases and J by 2 bases, with 14 bases between them. The CDR3 loop is CATSKPSGAQETQYF. CDR3 sequence (DNA): TGTGCCACCAGCAAGCCTTCGGGAGCGCAAGAGACCCAGTACTTC.

The chain uses TRBV6-5 and TRBJ2-5; TRBD2 is a possible D gene (6 bases). Germline V gene lookup returns CDR1 MNHEY and CDR2 SVGAGI. Trimming removed 4 bases at V and 2 bases at J, with 20 bases between. The length of the CDR3 is 17 residues. The CDR3 nucleotides read TGTGCCAGCAGTTTGAAGGCGGGCAGGGACTTTCAAGAGACCCAGTACTTC. Amino acids: CASSLKAGRDFQETQYF.

The genes are TRBV27 and TRBJ2-1; D call uncertain. Trimming took off 8 bases at V and 8 bases at J, with 7 bases between the two ends. CDR3 length: 10 residues. Germline V lookup: CDR1 MNHEY, CDR2 SMNVEV (reference sequence). CDR3 residues: CASGLYEQFF. The CDR3 nucleotides read TGTGCCAGCGGGCTCTATGAGCAGTTCTTC.

In the case of this clonotype: A junction end diverges from the germline sequence, so it may reflect a read error. The rearrangement joins TRBV12-3 or TRBV12-4 to TRBJ2-2; the D call may be TRBD1 or TRBD2 (6 bases each). There are 13 residues in the CDR3. The chain's CDR3 is CASSWRDTGGLFF. Written as DNA, the CDR3 is TGTGCCAGCAGTTGGAGGGACACCGGGGGGCTGTTTTTT.

The chain joins TRBV7-2 to TRBJ2-4; tentatively, D is TRBD1 or TRBD2 (5 bases each). Germline CDR1 and CDR2: SGHTA and FQGNSA. CDR3 length: 14 residues. V dropped 5 bases and J dropped 7 bases, with 15 bases sitting between them. The CDR3 DNA reads as TGTGCCAGCAGCATCGGGACCCCAGCCAACATTCAGTACTTC. It codes for CASSIGTPANIQYF.

The rearrangement links TRBV10-3 to TRBJ2-3, with a weak D call TRBD2 (6 bases). V was cut by 2 bases and J by 7 bases, with 22 bases left in between. The V gene's germline CDR1 is ENHRY and CDR2 SYGVKD. The CDR3 loop spans 17 amino acids. The CDR3 bases are TGTGCCATCAGTGAGGGTATCGGGACCACGGGAGTTAATACGCAGTATTTT. The encoded protein is CAISEGIGTTGVNTQYF.

The V gene is TRBV5-1, the J gene TRBJ2-5; D is possibly TRBD2 (6 bases). Trimming shortened V by 0 bases and J by 1 base, and 13 bases separated the two germline ends. This CDR3 contains 16 residues. CDR1 and CDR2 from the germline V gene are SGHRS and YFSETQ. Here the CDR3 reads CASSLVGAGFQETQYF. CDR3 nucleotide sequence: TGCGCCAGCAGCTTGGTAGGGGCGGGATTCCAAGAGACCCAGTACTTC. The variable domain in full, with the rest retrieved from reference TRBV5-1 and TRBJ2-5, is KAGVTQTPRYLIKTRGQQVTLSCSPISGHRSVSWYQQTPGQGLQFLFEYFSETQRNKGNFPGRFSGRQFSNSRSEMNVSTLELGDSALYLCASSLVGAGFQETQYFGPGTRLLVL.

The chain combines TRBV7-6 with TRBJ2-1; D not resolved. The V gene lost 4 bases and the J gene lost 6 bases, with 19 bases spanning the gap. The CDR3 contains 16 residues. CDR1 and CDR2 (germline): SGHVS, FNYEAQ. CDR3 protein: CASSSTAGLSRNEQFF. The CDR3 DNA reads TGTGCCAGCAGCTCAACGGCCGGCCTTTCCCGCAATGAGCAGTTCTTC.

This sequence joins TRBV20-1 and TRBJ2-1, with D perhaps matching TRBD2 (5 bases). The J call may be wrong; the DNA end is better matched by TRBJ2-7. CDR1 DFQATT and CDR2 SNEGSKA come from the germline V gene (reference sequence). The CDR3 has 14 residues. The CDR3 protein is CSALAHSSYNEQYF. The CDR3 DNA reads TGCAGTGCTTTAGCGCATAGCTCCTACAATGAGCAGTACTTC.

This chain links TRBV20-1 with TRBJ2-1; either TRBD1 or TRBD2 may fit D (5 bases each). Between the trimmed V and J ends, which lost 4 bases and 5 bases, there was a span of 18 bases. The CDR3 runs 15 residues. Germline assignment: CDR1 DFQATT and CDR2 SNEGSKA (reference sequence). Here the CDR3 DNA reads TGCAGTGCTAACCCCACTGGGACGGATCACAATGAGCAGTTCTTC. Translating gives CSANPTGTDHNEQFF.

The V gene is TRBV9, the J gene TRBJ2-5, with TRBD1 identical over 9 bases. The J call may be wrong; the DNA end is better matched by TRBJ2-7. The CDR3 extends over 16 amino acids. Germline V gene lookup returns CDR1 SGDLS and CDR2 YYNGEE. The DNA of the CDR3 is TGTGCCAGCAGCGCCGCCGGGGGACAGGGATACTACGAGCAGTACTTC. It codes for CASSAAGGQGYYEQYF.

This clonotype was counted only a few times. The chain recombines TRBV10-3 with TRBJ1-1, with 9 bases that match TRBD1. The V gene's germline CDR1 is ENHRY and CDR2 SYGVKD. The CDR3 is 14 amino acids. V was clipped by 7 bases and J by 4 bases; unmatched bases: 7. The CDR3 DNA sequence: TGTGCCATCACCGCTGACAGGGGGACCACTGAAGCTTTCTTT. Protein product: CAITADRGTTEAFF.